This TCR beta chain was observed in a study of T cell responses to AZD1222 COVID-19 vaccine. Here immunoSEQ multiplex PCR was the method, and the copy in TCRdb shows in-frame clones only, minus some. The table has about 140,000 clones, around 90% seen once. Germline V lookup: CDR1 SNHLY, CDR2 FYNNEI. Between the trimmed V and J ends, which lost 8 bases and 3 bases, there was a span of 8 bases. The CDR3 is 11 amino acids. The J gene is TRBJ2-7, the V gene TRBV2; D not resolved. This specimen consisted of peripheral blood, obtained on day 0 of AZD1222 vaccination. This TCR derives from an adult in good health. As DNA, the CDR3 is TGTGCCAGCGGCAGAGACTACGAGCAGTACTTC. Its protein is CASGRDYEQYF. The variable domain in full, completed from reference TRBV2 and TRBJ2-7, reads EPEVTQTPSHQVTQMGQEVILRCVPISNHLYFYWYRQILGQKVEFLVSFYNNEISEKSEIFDDQFSVERPDGSNFTLKIRSTKLEDSAMYFCASGRDYEQYFGPGTRLTVT.